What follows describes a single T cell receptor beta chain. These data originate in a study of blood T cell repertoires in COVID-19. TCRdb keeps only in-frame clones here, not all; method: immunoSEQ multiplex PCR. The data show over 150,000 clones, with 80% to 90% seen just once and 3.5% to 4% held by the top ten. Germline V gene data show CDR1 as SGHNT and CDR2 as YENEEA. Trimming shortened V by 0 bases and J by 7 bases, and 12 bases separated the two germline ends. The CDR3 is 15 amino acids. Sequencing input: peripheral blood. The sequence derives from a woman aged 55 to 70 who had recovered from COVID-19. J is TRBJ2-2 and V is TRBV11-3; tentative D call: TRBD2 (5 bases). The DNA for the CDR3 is TGTGCCAGCAGCTTAGACCGAGGGCGCGGCGGGGAGCTGTTTTTT. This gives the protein CASSLDRGRGGELFF.